One sample yielded the 12 T cell receptor beta chains listed below, sequenced in a study of blood T cell repertoires in COVID-19. The protocol was immunoSEQ multiplex PCR, while the TCRdb copy is restricted to in-frame clones and leaves out a portion. This table has fewer than 400,000 clones, around nine tenths appearing once. Sequencing was done on a sample of peripheral blood. The source of these receptors is a woman in her twenties or thirties with COVID-19, enrolled during active disease.

V usage is TRBV2 and J usage is TRBJ1-1; TRBD1 agrees at 8 bases. Losses at the gene ends were 8 bases for V and 2 bases for J; bases not matched to a gene: 16. Germline CDR1 and CDR2: SNHLY and FYNNEI. This CDR3 is built from 17 residues. The CDR3 sequence: CASLRLLPQGANTEAFF. Written as DNA, the CDR3 is TGTGCCAGCCTCAGACTACTCCCCCAGGGGGCCAACACTGAAGCTTTCTTT.

This clone appeared a few times. This chain joins TRBV5-4 and TRBJ1-4, with D possibly being TRBD1 (6 bases). CDR1 SGHNT and CDR2 YYREEE come from the germline V gene (reference sequence). The germline V and J ends were trimmed by 3 bases and 8 bases, with 14 bases remaining between them. The CDR3 extends over 14 amino acids. Written as DNA, the CDR3 is TGTGCCAGCAGCTCAGGGCCTACAGGGGAAAAACTGTTTTTT. It translates to CASSSGPTGEKLFF.

The sample holds a few counts of this clone. This rearrangement joins TRBV5-4 to TRBJ1-2, with a tentative D call TRBD1 (5 bases). Trimming stripped 4 bases from V and 8 bases from J, with 21 bases between. In germline, CDR1 is SGHNT, CDR2 YYREEE (reference sequence). This CDR3 comprises 15 residues. As DNA, the CDR3 is TGTGCCAGCAGCCGTCCCACAGGAAACACCGGCGGCTACACCTTC. Protein sequence: CASSRPTGNTGGYTF.

The chain carries TRBV11-3 and TRBJ2-5, with D tentatively TRBD2 (6 bases). The CDR3 is 15 amino acids. CDR1 SGHNT and CDR2 YENEEA come from the germline V gene. Trimming took off 5 bases at V and 1 base at J, with 14 bases between the two ends. The CDR3 loop reads CASSADGGSQETQYF. CDR3 DNA: TGTGCCAGCAGCGCCGACGGGGGATCCCAAGAGACCCAGTACTTC.

The rearrangement uses TRBV29-1 and TRBJ1-2, with 8 positions matching TRBD1. This CDR3 has 16 residues. V was clipped by 7 bases and J by 2 bases; unmatched bases: 15. Per germline, CDR1 SQVTM and CDR2 ANQGSEA. DNA for the CDR3: TGCAGCGCGAGAACTAGAGCCAGGGGGCAGAACTATGGCTACACCTTC. This translates into CSARTRARGQNYGYTF.

V and J are TRBV2 and TRBJ2-3, with D maybe TRBD2 (6 bases). CDR1 is SNHLY, CDR2 FYNNEI, per germline. Trimming took 3 bases from V and 2 from J, leaving 12 bases between them. This CDR3 is built from 15 residues. CDR3 coding DNA: TGTGCCAGCAGTGATTTCGGGAGCTACACAGATACGCAGTATTTT. Its protein product is CASSDFGSYTDTQYF.

The chain carries TRBV11-3 and TRBJ1-3; no definite D call. Trimming shortened V by 5 bases and J by 2 bases, and 16 bases separated the two germline ends. The CDR3 runs to 16 residues. Germline V gives CDR1 SGHNT, CDR2 YENEEA. Here the CDR3 reads CASSLKAGATGNTIYF. CDR3 bases: TGTGCCAGCAGCCTGAAGGCGGGCGCGACTGGAAACACCATATATTTT.

This clone appeared a few times. A much larger clone lies one base from this, so it may be a read error. Distinct nucleotide sequences in the sample also encode this CDR3. V gene TRBV7-2 combines with J gene TRBJ1-1, with D unclear. V was pared by 4 bases and J by 1 base, with 10 bases between. The CDR3 loop spans 14 amino acids. The V gene's germline CDR1 is SGHTA and CDR2 FQGNSA. The CDR3 nucleotides are TGTGCCAGCAGCTCCCTCGGCGGGAACACTGAAGCTTTCTTT. It specifies CASSSLGGNTEAFF.

V usage is TRBV7-2 and J usage is TRBJ2-1, with 8 nucleotides matching TRBD2. J gave up 5 bases and V 1 base, and 4 bases lay outside the gene matches. This CDR3 comprises 15 residues. CDR1 is SGHTA, CDR2 FQGNSA, per germline. The CDR3 loop is CASSLDGGADNEQFF. The CDR3 region has the DNA TGTGCCAGCAGCTTAGACGGGGGGGCCGACAATGAGCAGTTCTTC.

This chain uses TRBV4-3 with TRBJ2-2; no reliable D call. Germline loops: CDR1 LGHNA, CDR2 YSLEER. This CDR3 is built from 14 residues. Trimming pared 0 bases from V and 4 bases from J, leaving 6 bases between. CDR3 protein: CASSQDRPTGELFF. In DNA, the CDR3 is TGCGCCAGCAGCCAAGACAGGCCCACCGGGGAGCTGTTTTTT.

The chain employs TRBV11-2 and TRBJ2-7; D may be TRBD2 (7 bases). V was pared by 3 bases and J by 4 bases, with 13 bases between. Looked up from germline, CDR1 is SGHAT and CDR2 is FQNNGV. This CDR3 is built from 14 residues. The CDR3 DNA follows: TGTGCCAGCAGCTTGAATCGGGGGGCTTACGAGCAGTACTTC. This sequence encodes CASSLNRGAYEQYF.

This chain connects TRBV7-9 to TRBJ2-3, with 11 nucleotides matching TRBD2. Unmatched junction bases numbered 3, after V lost 3 bases and J lost 4 bases. The germline V gene encodes CDR1 SEHNR and CDR2 FQNEAQ (reference sequence). CDR3 size: 15 residues. The CDR3 DNA reads as TGTGCCAGCAGCTTTAGCGGGGGGGCCGCAGATACGCAGTATTTT. It translates to CASSFSGGAADTQYF.